Sequencing of this T cell receptor (beta chain) was carried out in a study of cytomegalovirus exposure and HLA in healthy donors. Overall study findings and caveats: For most TCR beta V segments, an earlier analysis put the productive rate at about 90% or about 30% of the time. The majority of CMV-associated TCR beta chains were reported as apparently HLA-restricted in a later analysis.

As for the donors, each was a healthy bone marrow donor. Details on this clone: Its antigen is unknown.

Primers: 60 Vbeta forward and 13 Jbeta reverse. Using immunoSEQ multiplex PCR, the repertoire was profiled, and TCRdb retains in-frame clones only, with some absent. The table records about 160,000 clones, roughly 82% of them present only once. CDR3 length equals 12 residues. Trimming cost V 6 bases and J 6 bases; bases outside gene matches: 3. Germline CDR1 SNHLY, CDR2 FYNNEI. The receptor was derived from a woman in her fifties or sixties in good health and CMV-seropositive. The sequencing sample was made of PBMCs. V and J are TRBV2 and TRBJ2-7, with 9 bases fitting TRBD1. The CDR3 region has the DNA TGTGCCAGCAGCAACAGGGGGCGCGAGCAGTACTTC. Amino acids: CASSNRGREQYF.